This T cell receptor (beta chain) was found in a study of blood T cell repertoires in COVID-19. Overall study: The United States, Italy and Spain provided the acute and convalescent COVID-19 samples. T cells, B-cell-depleted T cells, or PBMCs supplied cDNA or gDNA.

Between the trimmed V and J ends, which lost 1 base and 5 bases, there was a span of 9 bases. The germline CDR1 and CDR2 sequences are MDHEN and SYDVKM. This CDR3 spans 14 amino acids. Per the study methods: Amplification from reference gene primers served as the basis for estimated nucleated cell counts. TCRdb's table, derived via immunoSEQ multiplex PCR, lists solely in-frame clones and lacks some. That table gives V, J and clone size, and the DNA gave D and trimming. In the table there are under 350,000 clones, more than 75% of which are singletons. The specimen sequenced was peripheral blood. The chain has TRBV28 and TRBJ2-1; D unresolved. The sequence came from a man between 65 and 85 years old with acute or convalescent COVID-19. The CDR3 sequence: CASSLFSPNNEQFF. DNA of the CDR3: TGTGCCAGCAGTTTATTCTCGCCTAACAATGAGCAGTTCTTC.